This TCR beta chain is drawn from a study of blood T cell repertoires in COVID-19. The CDR3 spans 14 residues. Trimming removed 4 bases from V and 1 base from J; junction bases left unmatched: 2. Looked up from germline, CDR1 is SGHVS and CDR2 is FQNEAQ. Measured with immunoSEQ multiplex PCR; TCRdb has only the in-frame clones, and not every one. The table has 350,000 to 450,000 clones, more than 70% seen once. Seattle researchers signed up patients amid active infection and tracked them longitudinally. Sequences were obtained from peripheral blood. This clonotype was obtained from a woman aged 55-70 years with COVID-19, enrolled during active disease. The chain is built from TRBV7-8 and TRBJ1-1; 8 bases are a match to TRBD1. The CDR3 DNA is TGTGCCAGCAGCTCGGGGACAGGGAACACTGAAGCTTTCTTT. Residues: CASSSGTGNTEAFF.